These 4 T cell receptor beta chains originate from one sample sequenced in a study of blood T cells in healthy people across ages. Through a sample-barcoded 5' primer and a J-beta primer mix, a second PCR was run for roughly 6 to 11 cycles. MiXCR, applied by TCRdb to the 5' RACE reads, yields one record per CDR3 protein. The sample shows around 580,000 distinct CDR3 sequences, around half of them seen only once. Input material: blood. These TCRs come from a man at least 80 years old in good health.

This clonotype was counted between two and nine times. This chain uses TRBV7-2 with TRBJ2-5; 7 positions agree with TRBD1. V lost 8 bases to trimming and J lost 1 base; unmatched junction nucleotides: 4. The CDR3 sequence is 13 residues long. CDR1 and CDR2 from the germline V gene are SGHTA and FQGNSA. CDR3 nucleotide sequence: TGTGCCAGCGGCAGGGGGATCCAAGAGACCCAGTACTTC. Translating it yields CASGRGIQETQYF.

The gene calls are TRBV4-3 and TRBJ2-1, with D perhaps TRBD1 (6 bases). With 0 bases removed from V and 1 base from J, the gap between germline ends came to 10 bases. CDR3 length: 16 residues. The germline V gene has CDR1 LGHNA and CDR2 YSLEER. CDR3 sequence (DNA): TGCGCCAGCAGCCAAGAAATCAGGGGTTCCTACAATGAGCAGTTCTTC. It encodes CASSQEIRGSYNEQFF.

The chain combines TRBV7-2 with TRBJ2-5; 12 positions match TRBD2. CDR3 length: 16 residues. CDR1 SGHTA and CDR2 FQGNSA come from the germline V gene. Losses at the gene ends were 5 bases for V and 5 bases for J; bases not matched to a gene: 9. The DNA for the CDR3 is TGTGCCAGCAGCCTATCTAGCGGGAGGGCCGGGGAGACCCAGTACTTC. As protein: CASSLSSGRAGETQYF.

This clonotype has a single count. This sequence joins TRBV29-1 and TRBJ2-1; either TRBD1 or TRBD2 may fit D (5 bases each). Trimming cost V 2 bases and J 5 bases, with 19 bases left between them. The CDR3 is 16 amino acids. The germline V gene has CDR1 SQVTM and CDR2 ANQGSEA. In DNA, the CDR3 is TGCAGCGTTGAATTGGGGACCTCTCCTTCCCACAATGAGCAGTTCTTC. It encodes CSVELGTSPSHNEQFF.